The 5 T cell receptor beta chains presented below share a single source sample, sequenced in a study of blood T cell repertoires in COVID-19 (TCRdb year 2020). The method behind the library was the immunoSEQ multiplex PCR assay. Entries here come from immuneACCESS through TCRdb and include only in-frame sequences with V and J called. Some clones fail to appear in such tables; in the studies checked, an unresolved V gene covers under half of the shortfall, and the cause of the remainder is unknown. The sample includes around 130,000 clones, with 84% observed a single time. The ten most abundant clones make up about 3.4% of the sample. The sample consisted of PBMCs or T cells enriched from blood (not recorded which). All receptors derive from a woman between 45 and 60 years old with acute COVID-19.

The chain joins TRBV28 to TRBJ1-5; 9 bases fit TRBD1. Looked up from germline, CDR1 is MDHEN and CDR2 is SYDVKM. The CDR3 loop spans 14 amino acids. With V trimmed by 6 bases and J by 6 bases, 6 bases remained unmatched. The CDR3 spells CASRPGQGRQPQHF. CDR3 bases: TGTGCCAGCAGACCGGGACAGGGACGTCAGCCCCAGCATTTT.

V and J are TRBV6-6 and TRBJ2-1, with 9 nucleotides matching TRBD2. Per germline, CDR1 MNHNY and CDR2 SVGAGI (reference sequence). The CDR3 sequence is 16 residues long. J lost 6 bases, V lost 8 bases, and 14 bases had no gene match. This CDR3 reads CASSVTIAGEGNEQFF. Here the CDR3 DNA reads TGTGCCAGCTCCGTTACAATAGCGGGAGAAGGCAATGAGCAGTTCTTC.

The V call is TRBV2, the J call TRBJ2-3, with 10 bases identical to TRBD1. The V segment lost 8 bases and the J segment 6 bases; nucleotides outside the gene matches: 11. The CDR3 length is 15 residues. Germline values: CDR1 SNHLY, CDR2 FYNNEI. The CDR3 here is CASCRQGAGGDTQYF. The CDR3 DNA follows: TGTGCCAGCTGTCGACAGGGGGCAGGAGGGGATACGCAGTATTTT.

This rearrangement joins TRBV11-3 to TRBJ2-7; possibly TRBD2 for D (6 bases). V gave up 5 bases and J gave up 6 bases, with 17 bases separating them. This CDR3 has 14 amino acids. Germline values: CDR1 SGHNT, CDR2 YENEEA. The CDR3 nucleotides are TGTGCCAGCAGCCGGGGAGGTCTAGTGGGCGAGCAGTACTTC. Its protein is CASSRGGLVGEQYF.

The chain carries TRBV5-1 and TRBJ2-3, with D possibly being TRBD1 (5 bases). The CDR3 spans 14 residues. From germline, CDR1 is SGHRS and CDR2 YFSETQ. V was shortened by 2 bases and J by 6 bases, with 13 bases between the two germline ends. The CDR3 protein is CASSFLQGADTQYF. The DNA of the CDR3 is TGCGCCAGCAGCTTTCTGCAGGGCGCGGATACGCAGTATTTT. Full variable domain (rest looked up from reference TRBV5-1 and TRBJ2-3): KAGVTQTPRYLIKTRGQQVTLSCSPISGHRSVSWYQQTPGQGLQFLFEYFSETQRNKGNFPGRFSGRQFSNSRSEMNVSTLELGDSALYLCASSFLQGADTQYFGPGTRLTVL.